Sequencing of this T cell receptor beta chain was carried out in a study of metastatic and nonmetastatic thyroid tumors. This clone is categorized as medium-sized. The same CDR3 is also encoded by other DNA sequences in this sample. Under the authors' procedure: It was from CDR3 differences across clinicopathological groups that a distant-metastasis classifier for papillary thyroid cancer was built. TCRdb re-called the PCR reads via MiXCR. In this record, the V and J calls reflect TCRdb's handling and not the investigators' own analysis. The sample carries around 22,000 clones, approximately 19% recorded once. From germline, CDR1 is MNHNS and CDR2 SASEGT. J was trimmed by 1 base and V by 5 bases; bases with no gene match: 4. CDR3 length equals 15 residues. Patients underwent thyroid surgery, and none had received any treatment before it.

The chain carries TRBV6-1 and TRBJ1-1, with TRBD1 matching over 10 bases. This receptor was obtained from a male donor with papillary thyroid cancer or a benign thyroid nodule (not recorded which). Some clones in this sample may be carry-over from other donors' samples. The specimen sequenced was blood. The CDR3 DNA reads TGTGCCAGCAGTTCTAGGACAGGGGGGAACACTGAAGCTTTCTTT. It specifies CASSSRTGGNTEAFF.